Below are 27 T cell receptor beta chains sequenced from a single sample in a study of cytomegalovirus exposure and HLA in healthy donors (dated 2017 in TCRdb). Library prep was done by the immunoSEQ multiplex PCR assay. For the multiplex PCR, a mixture combining 60 forward primers for TCR Vbeta segments and 13 reverse primers for TCR Jbeta segments was used. TCRdb carries this immuneACCESS record with in-frame sequences only. Its versions omit some clonotypes, under half of them owing to an unresolved V gene in the studies checked, with the rest unexplained. The sample data list about 160,000 clones, and 75% to 85% of these were observed just once. The top ten clonotypes cover around 1.9% of the sample. Sequenced material: PBMCs. The receptors stem from a woman younger than 35 in good health and CMV-seronegative.

The chain combines TRBV27 with TRBJ1-6; tentative D call: TRBD1 (5 bases). CDR3 length equals 14 residues. The V gene lost 5 bases and the J gene lost 6 bases, with 11 bases spanning the gap. Germline CDR1 reads MNHEY; CDR2 reads SMNVEV (reference sequence). CDR3 loop: CASSVRVGNSPLHF. CDR3 bases: TGTGCCAGCAGTGTCAGGGTGGGTAATTCACCCCTCCACTTT.

V usage is TRBV27 and J usage is TRBJ1-6, with D perhaps TRBD1 (5 bases). This CDR3 spans 16 amino acids. The germline gives CDR1 MNHEY, CDR2 SMNVEV (reference sequence). V was shortened by 0 bases and J by 4 bases, with 10 bases between the two germline ends. CDR3 nucleotides: TGTGCCAGCAGTTTATCGACAGAACAATATAATTCACCCCTCCACTTT. Residues: CASSLSTEQYNSPLHF.

The gene calls are TRBV2 and TRBJ2-3; D remains unclear. Trimming left V 5 bases short and J 0 bases short, with 3 bases between. Germline assignment: CDR1 SNHLY and CDR2 FYNNEI. The CDR3 covers 12 residues. As DNA, the CDR3 is TGTGCCAGCAGTCATAGCACAGATACGCAGTATTTT. It codes for CASSHSTDTQYF. Complete variable domain (other parts from reference TRBV2 and TRBJ2-3): EPEVTQTPSHQVTQMGQEVILRCVPISNHLYFYWYRQILGQKVEFLVSFYNNEISEKSEIFDDQFSVERPDGSNFTLKIRSTKLEDSAMYFCASSHSTDTQYFGPGTRLTVL.

The chain employs TRBV4-1 and TRBJ2-7; a weak D match, TRBD2 (6 bases). CDR3 length equals 13 residues. The germline V and J ends were trimmed by 1 base and 6 bases, with 10 bases remaining between them. Germline V gene sequence: CDR1 MGHRA, CDR2 YSYEKL. The CDR3 region is CASSQGSGSEQYF. The DNA of the CDR3 is TGCGCCAGCAGCCAAGGTTCCGGGAGCGAGCAGTACTTC.

The chain couples TRBV6-5 to TRBJ2-1, with 9 bases aligning to TRBD2. CDR1 MNHEY and CDR2 SVGAGI come from the germline V gene. V lost 7 bases to trimming and J lost 10 bases; unmatched junction nucleotides: 14. The CDR3 runs 15 residues. The CDR3 protein is CASNNRRSGSLEQFF. CDR3 coding DNA: TGTGCCAGCAACAACCGGCGTAGCGGGAGCTTAGAGCAGTTCTTC.

This sequence joins TRBV5-6 and TRBJ2-1; 7 positions match TRBD2. Germline loops: CDR1 SGHDT, CDR2 YYEEEE. Unmatched junction bases numbered 10, after V lost 1 base and J lost 9 bases. This CDR3 comprises 15 residues. CDR3 sequence reads: CASSLWMVAGFEQFF. The CDR3 DNA reads TGTGCCAGCAGCTTGTGGATGGTAGCGGGCTTTGAGCAGTTCTTC.

The V gene is TRBV4-2, the J gene TRBJ1-5, with TRBD1 matching 7 bases. The CDR3 sequence is 14 residues long. The junction had 6 bases not matched to a gene; V was cut back by 4 bases and J by 6 bases. In germline, CDR1 is LGHNA, CDR2 YNFKEQ. This chain's CDR3 is CASSLDRVSQPQHF. In nucleotides, the CDR3 is TGTGCCAGCAGCCTAGACAGGGTTTCTCAGCCCCAGCATTTT.

The V and J genes are TRBV6-6 and TRBJ2-1; D not resolved. V was clipped by 2 bases and J by 4 bases, with 15 bases between them. Germline V gene sequence: CDR1 MNHNY, CDR2 SVGAGI (reference sequence). This CDR3 is built from 16 residues. The CDR3 DNA reads TGTGCCAGCAGTTACGGCGCCAGGCTGCAGTACAATGAGCAGTTCTTC. Its protein is CASSYGARLQYNEQFF.

The table lists this clone with a few counts. This chain joins TRBV5-1 and TRBJ2-1; perhaps TRBD1 as D (5 bases). The CDR3 covers 16 residues. In germline, CDR1 is SGHRS, CDR2 YFSETQ. V was shortened by 0 bases and J by 0 bases, with 10 bases between the two germline ends. The CDR3 DNA reads as TGCGCCAGCAGCTTGGCCCAGGGTGGCTCCTACAATGAGCAGTTCTTC. This gives the protein CASSLAQGGSYNEQFF. Full variable domain (rest looked up from reference TRBV5-1 and TRBJ2-1): KAGVTQTPRYLIKTRGQQVTLSCSPISGHRSVSWYQQTPGQGLQFLFEYFSETQRNKGNFPGRFSGRQFSNSRSEMNVSTLELGDSALYLCASSLAQGGSYNEQFFGPGTRLTVL.

The rearrangement uses TRBV11-2 and TRBJ1-6; D is unclear. Trimming shortened V by 6 bases and J by 6 bases, and 15 bases separated the two germline ends. Germline V lookup: CDR1 SGHAT, CDR2 FQNNGV. The CDR3 is 15 residues long. The chain's CDR3 is CASRERLTLNSPLHF. DNA for the CDR3: TGTGCCAGCAGGGAGAGGTTGACGCTTAATTCACCCCTCCACTTT.

V and J are TRBV27 and TRBJ1-2; tentatively, D is TRBD1 (5 bases). Between the trimmed V and J ends, which lost 6 bases and 9 bases, there was a span of 17 bases. The germline V gene has CDR1 MNHEY and CDR2 SMNVEV (reference sequence). The CDR3 has 13 residues. The CDR3 bases are TGTGCCAGCAGCTCAGGGTGGTTGGAAAGCTACACCTTC. Its protein is CASSSGWLESYTF.

The CDR3 DNA reads as TGCGCCAGCAGTCAGTATCAGGGAGGGGTTGAAGCTTTCTTT. Residues: CASSQYQGGVEAFF. This chain joins TRBV10-1 and TRBJ1-1; tentative D call: TRBD1 (5 bases). The CDR3 is made up of 14 amino acids. Germline CDR1 and CDR2: WNHNN and SYGVQD (reference sequence). V lost 5 bases and J 7 bases, leaving 17 bases between the germline ends.

The rearrangement uses TRBV29-1 and TRBJ2-7, with TRBD2 identical over 9 bases. The CDR3 has 12 residues. CDR1 is SQVTM and CDR2 is ANQGSEA in the germline V gene. The V and J ends lost 6 bases and 6 bases, in that order; junction bases with no gene match: 6. This CDR3 is CSVGLAGTEQYF. The DNA for the CDR3 is TGCAGCGTCGGCCTAGCGGGAACCGAGCAGTACTTC.

This clone was seen many times. The chain uses TRBV2 and TRBJ1-4; D remains unclear. The germline gives CDR1 SNHLY, CDR2 FYNNEI. This CDR3 comprises 14 residues. V lost 5 bases and J 4 bases, leaving 11 bases between the germline ends. CDR3 coding DNA: TGTGCCAGCAGTTACTGGGGAGATAATGAAAAACTGTTTTTT. Its protein product is CASSYWGDNEKLFF.

The gene calls are TRBV2 and TRBJ2-5; D perhaps matches TRBD2 (6 bases). V gave up 5 bases and J gave up 4 bases, with 11 bases separating them. The CDR3 extends over 13 amino acids. Looked up from germline, CDR1 is SNHLY and CDR2 is FYNNEI. In nucleotides, the CDR3 is TGTGCCAGCAGTTTTCAGGGAGGAGAGACCCAGTACTTC. Its translation is CASSFQGGETQYF.

As DNA, the CDR3 is TGCGCCAGCAGCTTGGGTCTGTGGGACAGGGATTTCTCCGGGGCCAACGTCCTGACTTTC. Translating gives CASSLGLWDRDFSGANVLTF. The rearrangement joins TRBV5-1 to TRBJ2-6; 9 nucleotides line up with TRBD1. Germline-derived CDR1 and CDR2 are SGHRS and YFSETQ. With V trimmed by 0 bases and J by 4 bases, 14 bases remained unmatched. The CDR3 consists of 20 residues. Complete variable domain (other parts from reference TRBV5-1 and TRBJ2-6): KAGVTQTPRYLIKTRGQQVTLSCSPISGHRSVSWYQQTPGQGLQFLFEYFSETQRNKGNFPGRFSGRQFSNSRSEMNVSTLELGDSALYLCASSLGLWDRDFSGANVLTFGAGSRLTVL.

V usage is TRBV5-4 and J usage is TRBJ1-2; 8 bases align to TRBD1. V dropped 4 bases and J dropped 8; count of bases not matched to a gene: 7. Germline V gives CDR1 SGHNT, CDR2 YYREEE (reference sequence). The CDR3 contains 13 residues. This CDR3 is CASSQQGARGYTF. The CDR3 bases are TGTGCCAGCAGCCAGCAGGGGGCGCGCGGCTACACCTTC.

V and J are TRBV18 and TRBJ1-1, with no clear D. Germline-derived CDR1 and CDR2 are KGHSH and LQKENI. With 1 base removed from V and 3 bases from J, the gap between germline ends came to 9 bases. This CDR3 comprises 14 residues. The CDR3 spells CASSPRPLYTEAFF. The DNA of the CDR3 is TGTGCCAGCTCACCACGTCCCCTCTACACTGAAGCTTTCTTT.

This clone showed up just a few times. Other DNA sequences in the sample encode the same CDR3. This chain links TRBV6-1 with TRBJ2-6; 9 positions match TRBD1. V lost 6 bases to trimming and J lost 0 bases; unmatched junction nucleotides: 0. CDR1 is MNHNS, CDR2 SASEGT, per germline. The CDR3 runs 15 residues. The DNA of the CDR3 is TGTGCCAGCAGGACAGGGGGCTCTGGGGCCAACGTCCTGACTTTC. This gives the protein CASRTGGSGANVLTF.

V and J are TRBV4-1 and TRBJ2-1; 8 nucleotides align to TRBD1. The CDR3 runs to 15 residues. Germline CDR1 and CDR2: MGHRA and YSYEKL. With V trimmed by 4 bases and J by 1 base, 3 bases remained unmatched. The CDR3 bases are TGCGCCAGCAGCCCAGGGGGCTTGTCCTACAATGAGCAGTTCTTC. Its translation: CASSPGGLSYNEQFF.

V is TRBV5-1 and J is TRBJ1-1, with D perhaps matching TRBD1 (6 bases). Germline loops: CDR1 SGHRS, CDR2 YFSETQ. The CDR3 extends over 14 amino acids. Trimming removed 2 bases from V and 3 bases from J, with 11 bases in between. The DNA for the CDR3 is TGCGCCAGCAGCTTCCAGGGGCTCCACACTGAAGCTTTCTTT. It encodes CASSFQGLHTEAFF.

This clone was seen a few times. The rearrangement joins TRBV7-2 to TRBJ1-2, with 7 bases identical to TRBD1. CDR1 and CDR2 (germline): SGHTA, FQGNSA. The CDR3 consists of 15 residues. V shed 3 bases and J 5 bases; nucleotides not matched to a gene: 9. This CDR3 reads CASSFPDRARYGYTF. For the CDR3, the DNA is TGTGCCAGCAGCTTCCCCGACAGGGCTCGGTATGGCTACACCTTC.

V is TRBV7-9 and J is TRBJ1-5, with TRBD1 matching 11 bases. The V gene's germline CDR1 is SEHNR and CDR2 FQNEAQ (reference sequence). The CDR3 spans 14 residues. The junction had 3 bases not matched to a gene; V was cut back by 4 bases and J by 7 bases. The CDR3 DNA is TGTGCCAGCAGCTCGGGACAGGGGGAACAGCCCCAGCATTTT. It translates to CASSSGQGEQPQHF. The full variable domain, in which reference TRBV7-9 and TRBJ1-5 provide the parts outside the CDR3, is DTGVSQNPRHKITKRGQNVTFRCDPISEHNRLYWYRQTLGQGPEFLTYFQNEAQLEKSRLLSDRFSAERPKGSFSTLEIQRTEQGDSAMYLCASSSGQGEQPQHFGDGTRLSIL.

V gene TRBV11-2 combines with J gene TRBJ2-3, with D maybe TRBD1 (7 bases). Germline V CDR1 and CDR2: SGHAT, FQNNGV. The length of the CDR3 is 15 residues. The V end lost 3 bases, the J end lost 5 bases, and 15 bases lay between the germline ends. CDR3 nucleotides: TGTGCCAGCAGCTTCCCATCAGGGGGGAGAGATACGCAGTATTTT. Protein sequence: CASSFPSGGRDTQYF.

The rearrangement links TRBV5-4 to TRBJ2-3; D perhaps matches TRBD2 (6 bases). The germline CDR1 and CDR2 sequences are SGHNT and YYREEE (reference sequence). V dropped 3 bases and J dropped 4 bases, with 9 bases sitting between them. The CDR3 is 13 amino acids. The CDR3 loop is CASSYWGADTQYF. CDR3 nucleotides: TGTGCCAGCAGCTATTGGGGGGCAGATACGCAGTATTTT.

V gene TRBV18 combines with J gene TRBJ2-7; the D gene is possibly TRBD1 (6 bases). Per germline, CDR1 KGHSH and CDR2 LQKENI. The CDR3 loop spans 16 amino acids. Deletions cut 2 bases from V and 0 bases from J, with 14 bases between. As DNA, the CDR3 is TGTGCCAGCTCACCAGGTTTCGGACAGAGCTCCTACGAGCAGTACTTC. Its protein product is CASSPGFGQSSYEQYF.

Details on this clone: Other DNA sequences in the same sample also yield this CDR3. V and J are TRBV5-4 and TRBJ2-3; TRBD2 matches 10 bases. Trimming cost V 0 bases and J 2 bases; bases outside gene matches: 3. From germline, CDR1 is SGHNT and CDR2 YYREEE (reference sequence). The CDR3 consists of 16 residues. This chain's CDR3 is CASSLGTSGTTDTQYF. CDR3 sequence (DNA): TGTGCCAGCAGCTTGGGAACTAGCGGGACCACAGATACGCAGTATTTT.